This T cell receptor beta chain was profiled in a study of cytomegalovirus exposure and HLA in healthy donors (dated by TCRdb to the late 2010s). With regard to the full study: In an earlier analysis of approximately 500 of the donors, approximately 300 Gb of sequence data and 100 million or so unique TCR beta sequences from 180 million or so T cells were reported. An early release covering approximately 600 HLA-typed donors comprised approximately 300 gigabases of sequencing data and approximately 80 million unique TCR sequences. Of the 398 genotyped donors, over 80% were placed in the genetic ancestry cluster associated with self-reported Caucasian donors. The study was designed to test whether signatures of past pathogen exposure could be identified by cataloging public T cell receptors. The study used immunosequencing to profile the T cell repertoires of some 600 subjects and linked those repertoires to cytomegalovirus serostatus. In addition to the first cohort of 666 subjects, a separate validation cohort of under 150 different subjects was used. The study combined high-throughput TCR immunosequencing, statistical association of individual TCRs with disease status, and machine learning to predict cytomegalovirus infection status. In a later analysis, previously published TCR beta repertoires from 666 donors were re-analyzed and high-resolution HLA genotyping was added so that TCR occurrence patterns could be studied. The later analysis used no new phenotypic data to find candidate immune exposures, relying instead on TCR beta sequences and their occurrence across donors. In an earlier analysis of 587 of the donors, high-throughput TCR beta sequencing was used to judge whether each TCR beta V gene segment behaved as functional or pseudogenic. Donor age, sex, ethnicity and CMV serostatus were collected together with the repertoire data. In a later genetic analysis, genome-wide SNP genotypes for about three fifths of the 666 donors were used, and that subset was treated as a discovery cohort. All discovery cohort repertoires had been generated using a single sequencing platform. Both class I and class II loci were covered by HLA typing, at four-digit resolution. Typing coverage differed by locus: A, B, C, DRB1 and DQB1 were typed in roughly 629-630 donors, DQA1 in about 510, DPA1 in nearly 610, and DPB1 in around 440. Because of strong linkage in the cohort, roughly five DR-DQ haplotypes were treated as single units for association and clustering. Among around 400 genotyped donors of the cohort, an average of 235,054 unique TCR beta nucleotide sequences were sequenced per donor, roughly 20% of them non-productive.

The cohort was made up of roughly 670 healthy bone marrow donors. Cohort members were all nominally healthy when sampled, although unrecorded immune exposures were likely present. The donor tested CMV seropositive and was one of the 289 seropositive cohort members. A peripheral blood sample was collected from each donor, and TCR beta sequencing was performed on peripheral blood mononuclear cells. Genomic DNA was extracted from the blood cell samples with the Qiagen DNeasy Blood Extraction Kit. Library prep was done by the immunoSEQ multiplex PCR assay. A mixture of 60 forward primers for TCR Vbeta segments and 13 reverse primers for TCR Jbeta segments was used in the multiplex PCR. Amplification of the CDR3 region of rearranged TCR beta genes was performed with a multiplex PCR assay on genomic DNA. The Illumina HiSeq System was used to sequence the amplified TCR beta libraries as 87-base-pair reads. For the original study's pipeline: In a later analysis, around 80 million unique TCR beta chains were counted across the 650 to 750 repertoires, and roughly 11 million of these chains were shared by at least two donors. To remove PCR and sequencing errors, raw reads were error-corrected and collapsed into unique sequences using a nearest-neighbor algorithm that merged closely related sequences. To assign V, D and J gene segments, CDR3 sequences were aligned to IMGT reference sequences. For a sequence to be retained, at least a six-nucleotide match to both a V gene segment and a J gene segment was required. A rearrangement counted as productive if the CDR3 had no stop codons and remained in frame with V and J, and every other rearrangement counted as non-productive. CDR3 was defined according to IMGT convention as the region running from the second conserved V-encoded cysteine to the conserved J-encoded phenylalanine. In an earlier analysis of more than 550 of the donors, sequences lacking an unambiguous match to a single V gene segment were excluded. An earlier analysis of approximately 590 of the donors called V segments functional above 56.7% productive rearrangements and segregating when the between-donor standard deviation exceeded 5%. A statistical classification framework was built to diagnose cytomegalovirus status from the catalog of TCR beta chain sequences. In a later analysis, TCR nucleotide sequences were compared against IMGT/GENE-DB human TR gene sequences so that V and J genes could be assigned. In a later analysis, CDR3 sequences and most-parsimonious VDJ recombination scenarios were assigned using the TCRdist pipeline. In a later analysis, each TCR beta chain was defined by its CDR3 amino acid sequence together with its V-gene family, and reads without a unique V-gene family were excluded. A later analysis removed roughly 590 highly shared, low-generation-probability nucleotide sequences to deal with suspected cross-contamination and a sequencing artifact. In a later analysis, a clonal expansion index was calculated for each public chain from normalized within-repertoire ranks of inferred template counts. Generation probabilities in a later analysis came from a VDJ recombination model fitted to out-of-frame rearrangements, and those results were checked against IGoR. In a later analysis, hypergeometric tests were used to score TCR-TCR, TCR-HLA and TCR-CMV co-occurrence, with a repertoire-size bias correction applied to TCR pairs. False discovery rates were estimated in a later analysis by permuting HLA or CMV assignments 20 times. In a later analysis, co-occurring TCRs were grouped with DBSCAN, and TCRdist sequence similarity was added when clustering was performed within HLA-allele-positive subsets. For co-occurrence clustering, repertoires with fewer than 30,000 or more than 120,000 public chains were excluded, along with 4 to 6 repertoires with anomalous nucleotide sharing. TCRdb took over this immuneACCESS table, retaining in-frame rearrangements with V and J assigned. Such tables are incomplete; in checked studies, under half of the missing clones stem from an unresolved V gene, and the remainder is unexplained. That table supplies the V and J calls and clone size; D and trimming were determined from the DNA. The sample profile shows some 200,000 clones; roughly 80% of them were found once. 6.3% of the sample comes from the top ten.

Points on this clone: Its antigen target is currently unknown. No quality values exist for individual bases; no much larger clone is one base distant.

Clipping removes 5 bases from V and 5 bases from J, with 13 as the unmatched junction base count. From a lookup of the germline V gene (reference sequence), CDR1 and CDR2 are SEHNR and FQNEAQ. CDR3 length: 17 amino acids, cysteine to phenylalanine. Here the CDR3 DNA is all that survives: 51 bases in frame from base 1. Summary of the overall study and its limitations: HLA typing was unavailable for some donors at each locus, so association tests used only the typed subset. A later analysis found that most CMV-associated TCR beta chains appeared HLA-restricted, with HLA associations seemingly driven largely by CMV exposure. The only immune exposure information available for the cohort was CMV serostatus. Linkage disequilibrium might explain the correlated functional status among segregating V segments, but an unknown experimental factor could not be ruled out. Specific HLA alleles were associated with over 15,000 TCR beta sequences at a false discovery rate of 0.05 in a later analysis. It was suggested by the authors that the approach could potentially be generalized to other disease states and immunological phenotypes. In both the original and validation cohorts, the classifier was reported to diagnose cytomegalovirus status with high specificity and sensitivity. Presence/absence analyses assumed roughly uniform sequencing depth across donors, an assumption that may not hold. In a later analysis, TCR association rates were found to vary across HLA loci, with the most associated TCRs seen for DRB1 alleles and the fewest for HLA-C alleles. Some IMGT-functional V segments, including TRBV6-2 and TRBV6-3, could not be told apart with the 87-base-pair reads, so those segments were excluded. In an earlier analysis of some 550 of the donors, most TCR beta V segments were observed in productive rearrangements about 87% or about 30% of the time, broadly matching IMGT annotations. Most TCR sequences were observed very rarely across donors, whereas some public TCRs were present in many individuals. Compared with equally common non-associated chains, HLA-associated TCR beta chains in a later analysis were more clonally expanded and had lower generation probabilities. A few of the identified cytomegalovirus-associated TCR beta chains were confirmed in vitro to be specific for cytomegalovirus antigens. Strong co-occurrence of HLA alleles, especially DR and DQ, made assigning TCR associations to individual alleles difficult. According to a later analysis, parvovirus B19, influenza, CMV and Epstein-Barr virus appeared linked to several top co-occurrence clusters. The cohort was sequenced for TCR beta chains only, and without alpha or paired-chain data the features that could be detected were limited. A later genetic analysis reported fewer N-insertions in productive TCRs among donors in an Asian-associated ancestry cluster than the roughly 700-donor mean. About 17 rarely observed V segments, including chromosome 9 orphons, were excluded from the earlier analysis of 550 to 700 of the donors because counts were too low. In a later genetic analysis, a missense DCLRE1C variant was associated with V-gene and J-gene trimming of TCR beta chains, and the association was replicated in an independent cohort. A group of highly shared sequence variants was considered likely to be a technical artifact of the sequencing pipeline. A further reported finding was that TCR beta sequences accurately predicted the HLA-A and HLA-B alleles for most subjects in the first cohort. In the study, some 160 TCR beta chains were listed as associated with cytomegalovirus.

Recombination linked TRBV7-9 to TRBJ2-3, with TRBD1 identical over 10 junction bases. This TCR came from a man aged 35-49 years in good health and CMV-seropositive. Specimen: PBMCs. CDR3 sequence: CASSQDSGTGAKDTQYF. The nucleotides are TGTGCCAGCAGCCAGGATTCCGGGACAGGGGCTAAAGATACGCAGTATTTT.